A selection of T cell receptor beta chains follows, all from one sample in a study of T cell responses to AZD1222 COVID-19 vaccine. Sequencing used immunoSEQ multiplex PCR; TCRdb keeps in-frame clones, though not all of them. The data show about 150,000 clones, about 93% seen once. Here the sequenced sample was peripheral blood, taken on day 0 of MenACWY control vaccination. These receptors all come from an adult in good health. Both conserved end residues are part of each CDR3. A D gene is named only where the DNA matches it firmly. Where a row states a size, it is once, few, many or the class of an expanded clone; other rows omit it.

d_call j_call v_call clone_size cdr3_aa cdr3_nt
NA TRBJ1-6 TRBV6-4 once CASSDSGTENSPLHF TGTGCCAGCAGTGACTCCGGGACGGAGAATTCACCCCTCCACTTT
TRBD2 TRBJ2-1 TRBV2 NA CASSDLSGSYNEQFF TGTGCCAGCAGTGATCTTAGCGGGAGCTACAATGAGCAGTTCTTC
NA TRBJ2-6 TRBV29-1 NA CSVGAGANVLTF TGCAGCGTTGGAGCTGGGGCCAACGTCCTGACTTTC
NA TRBJ1-1 TRBV7-3 NA CASSPQGTNTEAFF TGTGCCAGCAGCCCCCAGGGGACGAACACTGAAGCTTTCTTT
NA TRBJ2-1 TRBV6-5 NA CASSYDYAQNEQFF TGTGCCAGCAGTTACGATTACGCGCAGAATGAGCAGTTCTTC
TRBD2 TRBJ2-7 TRBV7-8 NA CASSLYGGAGEQYF TGTGCCAGCAGCTTATACGGGGGGGCCGGGGAGCAGTACTTC
NA TRBJ1-1 TRBV6-1 NA CASSEPRGDEAFF TGTGCCAGCAGTGAGCCCAGGGGCGATGAAGCTTTCTTT
TRBD1 TRBJ1-5 TRBV28 few CASSLGGTGNQPQHF TGTGCCAGCAGTTTAGGAGGGACAGGCAATCAGCCCCAGCATTTT
NA TRBJ1-1 TRBV7-2 few CASSGNRAGGTEAFF TGTGCCAGCAGCGGAAACAGGGCGGGTGGGACTGAAGCTTTCTTT
TRBD1 TRBJ1-2 TRBV3-1/TRBV3-2 NA CASSQVTADRVQYGYTF TGTGCCAGCAGCCAAGTCACCGCCGACAGGGTGCAGTATGGCTACACCTTC
NA TRBJ2-7 TRBV2 few CASRGEFQSYEQYF TGTGCCAGCAGGGGAGAGTTCCAGTCCTACGAGCAGTACTTC
NA TRBJ2-2 TRBV19 NA CASSIGQRDTGELFF TGTGCCAGTAGTATAGGACAACGGGACACCGGGGAGCTGTTTTTT
NA TRBJ1-1 TRBV5-4 NA CASGYPLRGGTEAFF TGTGCCAGCGGATACCCACTGCGGGGAGGAACTGAAGCTTTCTTT
TRBD2 TRBJ2-5 TRBV9 NA CASTRGLAGGLETQYF TGTGCCAGCACCCGAGGACTAGCGGGGGGTCTGGAGACCCAGTACTTC
TRBD1 TRBJ1-6 TRBV27 NA CASSTGDRTDSPLHF TGTGCCAGCAGTACCGGGGACAGGACCGATTCACCCCTCCACTTT
NA TRBJ1-2 TRBV4-1 once CASSQDDAGLFYGYTF TGCGCCAGCAGCCAAGATGATGCAGGTTTATTCTATGGCTACACCTTC
TRBD1 TRBJ2-7 TRBV28 NA CASSTGQGAYEQYF TGTGCCAGCAGTACGGGACAGGGCGCCTACGAGCAGTACTTC
TRBD2 TRBJ2-1 TRBV9 NA CASSVDGGGNNEQFF TGTGCCAGCAGCGTAGACGGGGGAGGGAACAATGAGCAGTTCTTC
NA TRBJ2-1 TRBV2 NA CASTAPGLISNEQFF TGTGCCAGCACCGCCCCGGGACTGATTTCCAATGAGCAGTTCTTC
TRBD2 TRBJ2-5 TRBV7-6 few CASSWTSGGAGETQYF TGTGCCAGCAGTTGGACTAGCGGGGGGGCAGGAGAGACCCAGTACTTC
NA TRBJ1-2 TRBV30 NA CAWGLKGWRHGYTF TGTGCCTGGGGTTTAAAAGGCTGGAGGCATGGCTACACCTTC
NA TRBJ2-1 TRBV29-1 NA CSVVEGDEQFF TGCAGCGTTGTGGAGGGGGATGAGCAGTTCTTC
TRBD1 TRBJ1-1 TRBV27 NA CASSFLTGATEAFF TGTGCCAGCAGTTTCCTGACAGGGGCCACTGAAGCTTTCTTT
NA TRBJ2-7 TRBV7-9 NA CASTQTVLNEQYF TGTGCCAGCACACAGACAGTTCTCAACGAGCAGTACTTC
TRBD1 TRBJ1-2 TRBV19 NA CASGHKTGVGYTF TGTGCCAGTGGCCATAAAACAGGGGTTGGCTACACCTTC
NA TRBJ2-7 TRBV3-1/TRBV3-2 NA CASSPRLETVYEQYF TGTGCCAGCAGCCCTAGACTAGAAACCGTCTACGAGCAGTACTTC
NA TRBJ2-7 TRBV19 NA CATSDALSYEQYF TGTGCCACCAGTGACGCACTCTCCTACGAGCAGTACTTC
NA TRBJ1-4 TRBV11-2 few CASSPHRVYEKLFF TGTGCCAGCAGCCCACACAGGGTGTATGAAAAACTGTTTTTT
NA TRBJ2-5 TRBV10-3 once CAISDKGLGRETQYF TGTGCCATCAGTGATAAGGGCTTGGGTCGGGAGACCCAGTACTTC
TRBD1 TRBJ2-1 TRBV24-1 once CATGTVINEQFF TGTGCCACCGGGACAGTGATCAATGAGCAGTTCTTC
TRBD1 TRBJ1-4 TRBV24-1 NA CATSDRRDSNEKLFF TGTGCCACCAGTGATCGCCGGGACAGTAATGAAAAACTGTTTTTT
NA TRBJ1-1 TRBV6-5 NA CASSPGASEAFF TGTGCCAGCAGTCCCGGGGCCAGTGAAGCTTTCTTT
NA TRBJ2-1 TRBV5-1 once CASSLGANEQFF TGCGCCAGCAGCTTAGGGGCCAATGAGCAGTTCTTC
TRBD1 TRBJ1-2 TRBV25-1 NA CASSERQGFNYGYTF TGTGCCAGCAGTGAAAGACAGGGCTTTAACTATGGCTACACCTTC
NA TRBJ2-5 TRBV5-1 NA CASSFRGGGETQYF TGCGCCAGCAGCTTCAGGGGTGGAGGAGAGACCCAGTACTTC
NA TRBJ1-5 TRBV2 NA CASVKGLRQPQHF TGTGCCAGCGTTAAGGGGCTCCGGCAGCCCCAGCATTTT
NA TRBJ1-1 TRBV3-1/TRBV3-2 NA CASRDSGRGTEAFF TGTGCCAGCAGGGATTCAGGAAGGGGGACTGAAGCTTTCTTT
TRBD2 TRBJ2-2 TRBV18 few CASSPFSGGNTGELFF TGTGCCAGCTCACCATTCAGCGGGGGAAACACCGGGGAGCTGTTTTTT
NA TRBJ1-1 TRBV7-9 NA CASSYGARGRTEAFF TGTGCCAGCAGCTACGGGGCAAGGGGGAGGACTGAAGCTTTCTTT
NA TRBJ2-5 TRBV6-5 NA CASSTVEQETQYF TGTGCCAGCAGTACTGTGGAACAAGAGACCCAGTACTTC
NA TRBJ2-1 TRBV27 NA CASSLRGAEQFF TGTGCCAGCAGTTTAAGGGGAGCTGAGCAGTTCTTC